Each of the 19 T cell receptor beta chains below was sequenced from the same sample in a study of T cell responses to AZD1222 COVID-19 vaccine. Data came from immunoSEQ multiplex PCR; TCRdb stores just in-frame clones and leaves some out. The sample lists about 130,000 clones; approximately 85% were seen once. The material was peripheral blood, obtained on day 0 of AZD1222 vaccination. These receptors were taken from an adult in good health.

The chain carries TRBV3-1 (or the pseudogene TRBV3-2) and TRBJ2-1; perhaps D is TRBD1 or TRBD2 (6 bases each). This CDR3 region has 13 residues. In germline, CDR1 is LGHDT, CDR2 YNNKEL (reference sequence). V dropped 1 base and J dropped 7 bases, with 8 bases sitting between them. The CDR3 spells CASSQVGGNEQFF. The DNA for the CDR3 is TGTGCCAGCAGCCAAGTAGGGGGGAATGAGCAGTTCTTC.

The chain is built from TRBV11-2 and TRBJ2-5; D is unclear. The V end lost 8 bases, the J end lost 0 bases, and 10 bases lay between the germline ends. In germline, CDR1 is SGHAT, CDR2 FQNNGV. The CDR3 has 13 residues. This CDR3 reads CASVEWDQETQYF. The CDR3 DNA is TGTGCCAGCGTTGAGTGGGACCAAGAGACCCAGTACTTC.

The chain uses TRBV19 and TRBJ2-7; 9 nucleotides align to TRBD1. This CDR3 is 15 amino acids long. J was trimmed by 5 bases and V by 10 bases; bases with no gene match: 15. Per the germline V gene, CDR1 is LNHDA and CDR2 is SQIVND (reference sequence). The CDR3 DNA is TGTGCCACTAGAAACAGGGGGCGCCCCGGTGACGAGCAGTACTTC. This sequence encodes CATRNRGRPGDEQYF. Using reference TRBV19 and TRBJ2-7 for the parts outside the CDR3, the full variable domain is DGGITQSPKYLFRKEGQNVTLSCEQNLNHDAMYWYRQDPGQGLRLIYYSQIVNDFQKGDIAEGYSVSREKKESFPLTVTSAQKNPTAFYLCATRNRGRPGDEQYFGPGTRLTVT.

J is TRBJ2-5 and V is TRBV7-2; 10 bases are a match to TRBD2. The junction had 14 bases not matched to a gene; V was cut back by 0 bases and J by 4 bases. This CDR3 has 19 residues. Per the germline V gene, CDR1 is SGHTA and CDR2 is FQGNSA. The CDR3, as DNA: TGTGCCAGCAGCTTAGCGTTTAGGAAGCGGGAGGGCCTTCCAGAGACCCAGTACTTC. Translating it yields CASSLAFRKREGLPETQYF. The complete variable domain, with remaining parts taken from reference TRBV7-2 and TRBJ2-5, reads GAGVSQSPSNKVTEKGKDVELRCDPISGHTALYWYRQSLGQGLEFLIYFQGNSAPDKSGLPSDRFSAERTGGSVSTLTIQRTQQEDSAVYLCASSLAFRKREGLPETQYFGPGTRLLVL.

The rearrangement joins TRBV7-8 to TRBJ1-3, with 7 positions matching TRBD1. The CDR3 loop spans 15 amino acids. V gave up 0 bases and J gave up 4 bases; unmatched junction bases: 3. Germline V gene data show CDR1 as SGHVS and CDR2 as FQNEAQ. The CDR3 bases are TGTGCCAGCAGCTTAGCGGAGGGGGCCGGAAACACCATATATTTT. Encoded protein: CASSLAEGAGNTIYF.

The CDR3 region has the DNA TGTGCCTGGAGCTCAAAGGAGACCCAGTACTTC. Its protein product is CAWSSKETQYF. The V call is TRBV30, the J call TRBJ2-5; D gene ambiguous. The CDR3 sequence is 11 residues long. V was pared by 3 bases and J by 5 bases, with 7 bases between. Germline V gives CDR1 GTSNPN, CDR2 SVGIG (reference sequence).

This chain links TRBV6-5 with TRBJ1-2; TRBD1 agrees at 7 bases. This CDR3 spans 13 amino acids. V dropped 7 bases and J dropped 8; count of bases not matched to a gene: 10. Germline V gene data show CDR1 as MNHEY and CDR2 as SVGAGI. In DNA, the CDR3 is TGTGCCAGCATCACGGGACAGACGGGAGGCTACACCTTC. This gives the protein CASITGQTGGYTF.

The chain couples TRBV5-1 to TRBJ1-1, with 12 bases that match TRBD1. The CDR3 is 17 residues long. Germline CDR1 and CDR2: SGHRS and YFSETQ. Germline trimming cut 2 bases from V and 2 bases from J; bases unmatched to any gene: 7. Here the CDR3 DNA reads TGCGCCAGCAGCTTTAAGGGACAGGGGGCCCTTAACACTGAAGCTTTCTTT. It translates to CASSFKGQGALNTEAFF.

This rearrangement joins TRBV19 to TRBJ1-5; TRBD1 agrees at 12 bases. CDR1 is LNHDA and CDR2 is SQIVND in the germline V gene (reference sequence). V lost 4 bases and J lost 7; bases outside the gene matches: 8. The CDR3 spans 16 residues. CDR3 in amino acids: CASSTPGTGGGQPQHF. The CDR3, as DNA: TGTGCCAGTAGTACTCCCGGGACAGGGGGCGGGCAGCCCCAGCATTTT.

V gene TRBV2 combines with J gene TRBJ1-5; D ambiguous. This CDR3 has 13 residues. CDR1 and CDR2 (germline): SNHLY, FYNNEI. Trimming removed 6 bases at V and 1 base at J, with 7 bases between. CDR3 DNA: TGTGCCAGCAGGGAGGAAAGCAATCAGCCCCAGCATTTT. Translated, it gives CASREESNQPQHF.

This clone was detected only once. V is TRBV7-2 and J is TRBJ2-3; 8 bases are shared with TRBD1. Germline CDR1 SGHTA, CDR2 FQGNSA. The CDR3 spans 17 residues. J was trimmed by 5 bases and V by 5 bases; bases with no gene match: 15. The CDR3 DNA follows: TGTGCCAGCAGCCCGCAGGGGTCCAGGGGGCTCATAGATACGCAGTATTTT. It yields the protein CASSPQGSRGLIDTQYF.

The rearrangement joins TRBV7-2 to TRBJ2-1; TRBD2 matches 8 bases. J lost 8 bases, V lost 1 base, and 10 bases had no gene match. This CDR3 spans 16 amino acids. Germline V gene sequence: CDR1 SGHTA, CDR2 FQGNSA. The CDR3: CASSLGLSGSWDEQFF. In nucleotides, the CDR3 is TGTGCCAGCAGCTTAGGTCTCAGCGGGAGTTGGGATGAGCAGTTCTTC.

V and J are TRBV5-1 and TRBJ2-3; 11 bases agree with TRBD2. The CDR3 totals 16 residues. The J segment lost 4 bases and the V segment lost 4 bases, leaving 8 bases of the junction unmatched. The germline CDR1 and CDR2 sequences are SGHRS and YFSETQ. This CDR3 is CASSGGLAGGADTQYF. CDR3 bases: TGCGCCAGCAGCGGGGGCCTAGCGGGAGGTGCAGATACGCAGTATTTT.

The CDR3, as DNA: TGCGCCAGCGGGACAGGGGGCGCCTACAATGAGCAGTTCTTC. This translates into CASGTGGAYNEQFF. The chain links TRBV5-1 to TRBJ2-1, with 12 bases aligning to TRBD1. Germline loops: CDR1 SGHRS, CDR2 YFSETQ. The CDR3 runs 14 residues. V dropped 7 bases and J dropped 2; count of bases not matched to a gene: 1.

This clone was seen just once. The rearrangement joins TRBV9 to TRBJ1-3; D gene uncertain. In germline, CDR1 is SGDLS, CDR2 YYNGEE. The V end was cut by 0 bases, the J end by 0 bases, with 13 bases between. This CDR3 has 17 residues. CDR3 amino acids: CASSVGPQIYSGNTIYF. The DNA for the CDR3 is TGTGCCAGCAGCGTAGGTCCACAGATCTACTCTGGAAACACCATATATTTT.

A few counts support this clone. V gene TRBV18 combines with J gene TRBJ1-2, with 9 bases that match TRBD1. Germline V gives CDR1 KGHSH, CDR2 LQKENI. This CDR3 contains 15 residues. Trimming cost V 2 bases and J 3 bases; bases outside gene matches: 4. As DNA, the CDR3 is TGTGCCAGCTCACCAGGACAGGGGAAAGACTATGGCTACACCTTC. Protein product: CASSPGQGKDYGYTF. Filled out from reference TRBV18 and TRBJ1-2, the complete variable domain reads NAGVMQNPRHLVRRRGQEARLRCSPMKGHSHVYWYRQLPEEGLKFMVYLQKENIIDESGMPKERFSAEFPKEGPSILRIQQVVRGDSAAYFCASSPGQGKDYGYTFGSGTRLTVV.

The chain has TRBV6-1 and TRBJ1-2, with TRBD1 identical over 7 bases. Germline-derived CDR1 and CDR2 are MNHNS and SASEGT. The trim removed 7 bases at V and 0 bases at J, leaving 8 bases unmatched. The CDR3 has 15 amino acids. CDR3 residues: CASIHLGTANYGYTF. The DNA for the CDR3 is TGTGCCAGCATCCACTTGGGGACAGCTAACTATGGCTACACCTTC.

This clone has just a few counts. CDR3 sequence (DNA): TGCGCCAGCAGCCGCCGCTCCGGGACAGGGGTCGCCGGGGAGCTGTTTTTT. Residues: CASSRRSGTGVAGELFF. The chain recombines TRBV5-1 with TRBJ2-2; 10 nucleotides align to TRBD1. The V gene's germline CDR1 is SGHRS and CDR2 YFSETQ. CDR3 size: 17 residues. Germline trimming cut 4 bases from V and 6 bases from J; bases unmatched to any gene: 12. Based on the CDR3 plus reference TRBV5-1 and TRBJ2-2, the full variable domain is KAGVTQTPRYLIKTRGQQVTLSCSPISGHRSVSWYQQTPGQGLQFLFEYFSETQRNKGNFPGRFSGRQFSNSRSEMNVSTLELGDSALYLCASSRRSGTGVAGELFFGEGSRLTVL.

The J gene is TRBJ2-1, the V gene TRBV6-2 or TRBV6-3, with 7 positions matching TRBD2. The junction had 6 bases not matched to a gene; V was cut back by 2 bases and J by 5 bases. This CDR3 spans 15 amino acids. Germline V gene sequence: CDR1 MNHEY, CDR2 SVGEGT. This chain's CDR3 is CASSYGSSGNNEQFF. CDR3 coding DNA: TGTGCCAGCAGTTACGGTTCTAGCGGAAACAATGAGCAGTTCTTC.